These 27 T cell receptor beta chains were sequenced from one sample in a study of spatial heterogeneity in lung cancer. Stated time point: sample taken at primary tumor resection. From tumor, nontumor lung or frozen PBMC, whole RNA was taken unsorted for sequencing. TCRdb re-called the 5' RACE reads through MiXCR, storing one row per CDR3 protein. The table includes 4,200 or so distinct CDR3 sequences, 8% to 10% detected once. Sequenced material: PBMCs, taken at surgery. These receptors were taken from a male donor with early-stage non-small cell lung cancer.

This rearrangement joins TRBV7-2 to TRBJ2-5, with D perhaps TRBD1 (5 bases). In germline, CDR1 is SGHTA, CDR2 FQGNSA. Trimming took 5 bases from V and 2 from J, leaving 39 bases between them. CDR3 size: 23 residues. This CDR3 reads CASSISSFGEWGEARQNQETQYF. Here the CDR3 DNA reads TGTGCCAGCAGCATAAGTTCTTTCGGCGAATGGGGTGAAGCCCGACAGAATCAAGAGACCCAGTACTTC.

The table lists this clonotype with many counts. This rearrangement joins TRBV7-2 to TRBJ2-2, with D perhaps matching TRBD2 (7 bases). Germline values: CDR1 SGHTA, CDR2 FQGNSA. Between the trimmed V and J ends, which lost 1 base and 6 bases, there was a span of 12 bases. This CDR3 has 15 residues. CDR3 in amino acids: CASSLVAGAAGELFF. The CDR3 DNA is TGTGCCAGCAGCTTAGTGGCGGGGGCGGCCGGGGAGCTGTTTTTT.

By proportion, this clonotype is large. V is TRBV11-3 and J is TRBJ2-1; the D gene is possibly TRBD1 (5 bases). Between the trimmed V and J ends, which lost 1 base and 9 bases, there was a span of 10 bases. Germline V gene sequence: CDR1 SGHNT, CDR2 YENEEA. The CDR3 spans 13 residues. CDR3: CASSLGIQGEQFF. The CDR3 DNA reads TGTGCCAGCAGCTTAGGGATTCAGGGTGAGCAGTTCTTC.

This clonotype is classed as medium-sized. This chain connects TRBV5-1 to TRBJ1-2, with D possibly matching TRBD1 (6 bases). The V and J ends lost 7 bases and 5 bases respectively, with 24 bases between them. Germline V gene data show CDR1 as SGHRS and CDR2 as YFSETQ. This CDR3 spans 16 amino acids. The chain's CDR3 is CASRSPSGQASYGYTF. The CDR3 DNA sequence: TGCGCCAGCCGATCCCCGTCGGGACAAGCATCATATGGCTACACCTTC.

This clonotype was seen at least ten times. The gene calls are TRBV7-9 and TRBJ2-7; D possibly corresponds to TRBD1 (5 bases). CDR1 and CDR2 from the germline V gene are SEHNR and FQNEAQ (reference sequence). Trimming took off 5 bases at V and 1 base at J, with 9 bases between the two ends. The CDR3 runs to 13 residues. CDR3 region: CASSPQDSYEQYF. The CDR3 DNA follows: TGTGCCAGCAGCCCACAGGATTCCTACGAGCAGTACTTC.

This clonotype was seen ten or more times. The CDR3 DNA reads TGTGCCATCAGTGAGTCAGGGAACACTGAAGCTTTCTTT. This codes for CAISESGNTEAFF. The chain recombines TRBV10-3 with TRBJ1-1, with unresolved D. The CDR3 contains 13 residues. CDR1 is ENHRY and CDR2 is SYGVKD in the germline V gene. V was clipped by 0 bases and J by 1 base, with 3 bases between them.

The chain is built from TRBV7-9 and TRBJ2-1; D gene uncertain. From germline, CDR1 is SEHNR and CDR2 FQNEAQ (reference sequence). The CDR3 has 13 amino acids. The germline V and J ends were trimmed by 5 bases and 5 bases, with 10 bases remaining between them. Here the CDR3 DNA reads TGTGCCAGCAGCCTAAAAGAGCACAATGAGCAGTTCTTC. It codes for CASSLKEHNEQFF.

This rearrangement joins TRBV6-5 to TRBJ2-1, with no clear D. In germline, CDR1 is MNHEY, CDR2 SVGAGI. The CDR3 sequence is 12 residues long. The ends were cut back, 4 bases at V and 4 bases at J, with 5 bases in the middle. The CDR3 bases are TGTGCCAGCAGTTCACAGTACAATGAGCAGTTCTTC. Amino acids: CASSSQYNEQFF.

J is TRBJ2-3 and V is TRBV5-4; 7 bases line up with TRBD1. CDR1 and CDR2 from the germline V gene are SGHNT and YYREEE (reference sequence). V was clipped by 1 base and J by 3 bases; unmatched bases: 5. The CDR3 runs to 15 residues. CDR3 amino acids: CASSLTGQITDTQYF. The CDR3 DNA reads as TGTGCCAGCAGCTTGACGGGACAGATAACAGATACGCAGTATTTT. Using reference TRBV5-4 and TRBJ2-3 for the parts outside the CDR3, the full variable domain is ETGVTQSPTHLIKTRGQQVTLRCSSQSGHNTVSWYQQALGQGPQFIFQYYREEENGRGNFPPRFSGLQFPNYSSELNVNALELDDSALYLCASSLTGQITDTQYFGPGTRLTVL.

This clonotype was recorded many times. The chain has TRBV7-7 and TRBJ2-1, with TRBD1 identical over 7 bases. Germline V CDR1 and CDR2: SSHAT, FNYEAQ (reference sequence). V lost 5 bases and J lost 13; bases outside the gene matches: 14. The CDR3 extends over 14 amino acids. The CDR3 DNA reads as TGTGCCAGCAGCATAAGCCGGGACAGCAAATACCAGTTCTTC. It codes for CASSISRDSKYQFF.

The chain carries TRBV7-9 and TRBJ2-5, with unresolved D. The germline V gene has CDR1 SEHNR and CDR2 FQNEAQ (reference sequence). Trimming removed 5 bases at V and 5 bases at J, with 15 bases between. The CDR3 contains 14 residues. CDR3 sequence reads: CASSPQSSWETQYF. In DNA form, the CDR3 reads TGTGCCAGCAGCCCGCAATCTAGTTGGGAGACCCAGTACTTC. Looking up the rest from reference TRBV7-9 and TRBJ2-5 gives the full variable domain: DTGVSQNPRHKITKRGQNVTFRCDPISEHNRLYWYRQTLGQGPEFLTYFQNEAQLEKSRLLSDRFSAERPKGSFSTLEIQRTEQGDSAMYLCASSPQSSWETQYFGPGTRLLVL.

This clonotype was observed at least ten times. This rearrangement joins TRBV24-1 to TRBJ2-5; D call uncertain. The CDR3 runs 14 residues. The V gene's germline CDR1 is KGHDR and CDR2 SFDVKD. The ends were cut back, 0 bases at V and 0 bases at J, with 4 bases in the middle. The CDR3 DNA sequence: TGTGCCACCAGTGATTTGGATAACCAAGAGACCCAGTACTTC. Amino acids: CATSDLDNQETQYF.

In this sample, this clonotype is medium-sized (0.01 to 0.1%). V gene TRBV6-1 combines with J gene TRBJ2-5; 7 nucleotides line up with TRBD1. Germline trimming cut 6 bases from V and 5 bases from J; bases unmatched to any gene: 6. The germline V gene has CDR1 MNHNS and CDR2 SASEGT. CDR3 length equals 13 residues. CDR3 coding DNA: TGTGCCAGCAGGAACAGGGGTGAGGAGACCCAGTACTTC. Translating it yields CASRNRGEETQYF.

By share of the sample, this clonotype is medium-sized. CDR3 bases: TGTGCCAGCAGTTGGACAGTGAAAAGCTCCTACGAGCAGTACTTC. Translation gives CASSWTVKSSYEQYF. The chain employs TRBV27 and TRBJ2-7, with D tentatively TRBD1 (6 bases). The V and J ends lost 4 bases and 0 bases respectively, with 13 bases between them. CDR1 MNHEY and CDR2 SMNVEV come from the germline V gene (reference sequence). The CDR3 is 15 residues long.

This clonotype was observed many times. The genes are TRBV6-2 or TRBV6-3 and TRBJ2-7; D is uncertain. CDR3 length equals 12 residues. In germline, CDR1 is MNHEY, CDR2 SVGEGT. The V end was cut by 8 bases, the J end by 0 bases, with 8 bases between. Here the CDR3 DNA reads TGTGCCAGCTCCAGCGCCTCCTACGAGCAGTACTTC. Its translation is CASSSASYEQYF.

In its sample, this clonotype was seen many times. The chain uses TRBV4-2 and TRBJ2-3, with 11 bases identical to TRBD2. The V gene end was trimmed by 4 bases and the J gene end by 7 bases; junction bases not matched to a gene: 13. Germline V CDR1 and CDR2: LGHNA, YNFKEQ. This CDR3 has 17 residues. CDR3 in amino acids: CASSPNLAGGDMHTQYF. The CDR3 DNA reads TGTGCCAGCAGCCCCAACCTAGCGGGGGGAGATATGCATACGCAGTATTTT.

A single count supports this clonotype. The gene calls are TRBV7-3 and TRBJ1-6; D not resolved. The CDR3 loop spans 15 amino acids. The V end was cut by 0 bases, the J end by 7 bases, with 10 bases between. CDR1 and CDR2 from the germline V gene are SGHTA and FQGTGA. The CDR3: CASSLTAGQNSPLHF. CDR3 coding DNA: TGTGCCAGCAGCTTAACAGCAGGCCAGAATTCACCCCTCCACTTT.

Concerning this clonotype itself: One base away lies a much larger clone, so this may be a sequencing read error. This likely comes from a read error, as the CDR3 has no conserved phenylalanine or tryptophan at its end. This chain joins TRBV27 and TRBJ1-1; D unresolved. The CDR3 is made up of 14 amino acids. V gave up 8 bases and J gave up 0 bases, with 13 bases separating them. Germline CDR1 is MNHEY and CDR2 is SMNVEV (reference sequence). CDR3 loop: CASRPGPMNTEAFL. CDR3 sequence (DNA): TGTGCCAGCCGGCCCGGGCCCATGAACACTGAAGCTTTCCTT.

In this sample, this clonotype turned up a few times. The rearrangement joins TRBV7-6 to TRBJ2-5; the D is unclear. V lost 1 base to trimming and J lost 4 bases, with 7 bases between them. CDR1 SGHVS and CDR2 FNYEAQ come from the germline V gene. The CDR3 contains 13 residues. The CDR3 is CASSLGRLETQYF. The CDR3 DNA follows: TGTGCCAGCAGCTTAGGTCGGCTAGAGACCCAGTACTTC.

A few counts support this clonotype. The junction shows a germline mismatch at one end, possibly a read error. The V call is TRBV5-1, the J call TRBJ2-7; D is uncertain. This CDR3 contains 13 residues. CDR1 and CDR2 from the germline V gene are SGHRS and YFSETQ. CDR3 bases: TGCACCAGCAGCCCAACCCCCTCCTACGAGCAGTACTTC. Its translation: CTSSPTPSYEQYF.

This clonotype was counted ten times or more. This chain connects TRBV7-2 to TRBJ1-5, with 10 nucleotides matching TRBD1. The junction had 2 bases not matched to a gene; V was cut back by 4 bases and J by 2 bases. CDR1 is SGHTA and CDR2 is FQGNSA in the germline V gene. The CDR3 covers 15 residues. As DNA, the CDR3 is TGTGCCAGCAGCTCTGGGACAGGGGGCAATCAGCCCCAGCATTTT. Protein: CASSSGTGGNQPQHF. The full variable domain, its missing parts supplied by reference TRBV7-2 and TRBJ1-5, is GAGVSQSPSNKVTEKGKDVELRCDPISGHTALYWYRQSLGQGLEFLIYFQGNSAPDKSGLPSDRFSAERTGGSVSTLTIQRTQQEDSAVYLCASSSGTGGNQPQHFGDGTRLSIL.

The J gene is TRBJ2-7, the V gene TRBV19, with D perhaps matching TRBD1 (6 bases). The V gene's germline CDR1 is LNHDA and CDR2 SQIVND (reference sequence). V gave up 3 bases and J gave up 2 bases, with 14 bases separating them. The CDR3 length is 15 residues. This CDR3 reads CASSMGQTGTYEQYF. CDR3 bases: TGTGCCAGTAGTATGGGCCAGACAGGCACCTACGAGCAGTACTTC.

This clonotype was seen at least ten times. The chain couples TRBV7-6 to TRBJ2-2; a possible D gene is TRBD1 (6 bases). Germline V lookup: CDR1 SGHVS, CDR2 FNYEAQ. The CDR3 is 17 residues long. Trimming removed 2 bases from V and 6 bases from J, with 19 bases in between. CDR3 DNA: TGTGCCAGCAGCTTAAAATTCACCCAGGGGCCTCCCGGGGAGCTGTTTTTT. Amino acids: CASSLKFTQGPPGELFF.

This clonotype was seen many times. This chain uses TRBV29-1 with TRBJ1-2, with D unclear. Per germline, CDR1 SQVTM and CDR2 ANQGSEA. The CDR3 is made up of 15 amino acids. The germline V and J ends were trimmed by 3 bases and 4 bases, with 18 bases remaining between them. This chain's CDR3 is CSVDRDRDGIYGYTF. The CDR3 region has the DNA TGCAGCGTTGATAGGGATCGGGATGGGATCTATGGCTACACCTTC.

This clonotype was detected a few times. The V call is TRBV12-3 or TRBV12-4, the J call TRBJ2-5; D not resolved. V lost 5 bases and J lost 2, with 9 bases in between. This CDR3 is 13 amino acids long. DNA for the CDR3: TGTGCCAGCAGTCTCTGGGTACAAGAGACCCAGTACTTC. Amino acids: CASSLWVQETQYF.

This clonotype was detected ten times or more. The chain combines TRBV7-8 with TRBJ2-5; possibly TRBD1 for D (6 bases). The CDR3 spans 14 residues. Germline CDR1 SGHVS, CDR2 FQNEAQ. V was pared by 1 base and J by 5 bases, with 11 bases between. The CDR3 DNA follows: TGTGCCAGCAGCTTAGATCAGGGGTCGGAGACCCAGTACTTC. It encodes CASSLDQGSETQYF. The complete variable domain, with remaining parts taken from reference TRBV7-8 and TRBJ2-5, reads GAGVSQSPRYKVAKRGQDVALRCDPISGHVSLFWYQQALGQGPEFLTYFQNEAQLDKSGLPSDRFFAERPEGSVSTLKIQRTQQEDSAVYLCASSLDQGSETQYFGPGTRLLVL.

In its sample, this clonotype was seen a few times. This chain uses TRBV7-7 with TRBJ2-1, with a weak D call TRBD2 (7 bases). CDR1 and CDR2 from the germline V gene are SSHAT and FNYEAQ (reference sequence). V was clipped by 1 base and J by 2 bases, with 12 bases between them. CDR3 size: 16 residues. CDR3 nucleotide sequence: TGTGCCAGCAGCTTAGATCACGGGGGGCCCTACAATGAGCAGTTCTTC. Amino acid sequence: CASSLDHGGPYNEQFF.